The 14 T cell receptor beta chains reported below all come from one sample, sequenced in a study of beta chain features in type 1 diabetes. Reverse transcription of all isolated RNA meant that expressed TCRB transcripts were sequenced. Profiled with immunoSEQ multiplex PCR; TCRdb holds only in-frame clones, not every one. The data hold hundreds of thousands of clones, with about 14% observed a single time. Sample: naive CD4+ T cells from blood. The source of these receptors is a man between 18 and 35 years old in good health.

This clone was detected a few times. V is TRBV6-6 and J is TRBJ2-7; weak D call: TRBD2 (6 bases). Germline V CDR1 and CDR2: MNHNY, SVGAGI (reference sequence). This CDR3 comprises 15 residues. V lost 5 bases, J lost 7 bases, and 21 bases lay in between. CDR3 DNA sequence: TGTGCCAGCAGTACTCGGGGGTCGGCCATCGAGGAGCAGTACTTC. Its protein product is CASSTRGSAIEEQYF.

The DNA for the CDR3 is TGTGCCAGTAGTCGCGGCAGAGGCAATCAGCCCCAGCATTTT. Translated: CASSRGRGNQPQHF. The V and J genes are TRBV19 and TRBJ1-5; no firm D call. The CDR3 is 14 amino acids. V was pared by 5 bases and J by 2 bases, with 10 bases between. Germline assignment: CDR1 LNHDA and CDR2 SQIVND (reference sequence). The full variable domain, rest sourced from reference TRBV19 and TRBJ1-5, is DGGITQSPKYLFRKEGQNVTLSCEQNLNHDAMYWYRQDPGQGLRLIYYSQIVNDFQKGDIAEGYSVSREKKESFPLTVTSAQKNPTAFYLCASSRGRGNQPQHFGDGTRLSIL.

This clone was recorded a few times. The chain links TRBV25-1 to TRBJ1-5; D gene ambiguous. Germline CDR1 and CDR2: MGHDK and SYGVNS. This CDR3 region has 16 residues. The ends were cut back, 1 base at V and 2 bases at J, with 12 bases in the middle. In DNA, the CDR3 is TGTGCCAGCAGTGAATCCCCGGAGAGGGGCAATCAGCCCCAGCATTTT. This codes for CASSESPERGNQPQHF.

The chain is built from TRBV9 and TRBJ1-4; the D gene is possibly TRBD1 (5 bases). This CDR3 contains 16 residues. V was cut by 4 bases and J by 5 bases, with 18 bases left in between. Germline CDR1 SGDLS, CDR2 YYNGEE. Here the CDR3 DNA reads TGTGCCAGCAGCCCCAGGACCGGACAATTCAATGAAAAACTGTTTTTT. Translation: CASSPRTGQFNEKLFF.

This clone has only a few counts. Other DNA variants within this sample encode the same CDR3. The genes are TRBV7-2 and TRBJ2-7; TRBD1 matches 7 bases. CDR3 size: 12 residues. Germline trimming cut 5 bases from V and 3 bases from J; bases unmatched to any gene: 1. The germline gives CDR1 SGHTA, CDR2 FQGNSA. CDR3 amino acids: CASSRTGYEQYF. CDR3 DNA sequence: TGTGCCAGCAGCCGGACAGGCTACGAGCAGTACTTC.

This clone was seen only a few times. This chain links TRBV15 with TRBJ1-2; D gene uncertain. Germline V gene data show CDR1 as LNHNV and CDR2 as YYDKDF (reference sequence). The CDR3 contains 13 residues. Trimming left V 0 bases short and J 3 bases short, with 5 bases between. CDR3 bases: TGTGCCACCAGCAGAGATTTCTACTATGGCTACACCTTC. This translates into CATSRDFYYGYTF.

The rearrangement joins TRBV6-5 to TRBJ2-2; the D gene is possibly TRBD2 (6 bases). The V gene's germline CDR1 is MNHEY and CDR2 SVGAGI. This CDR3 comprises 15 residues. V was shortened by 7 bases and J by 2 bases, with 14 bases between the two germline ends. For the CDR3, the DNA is TGTGCCAGCAATCAGCAGGGAGGTAACACCGGGGAGCTGTTTTTT. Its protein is CASNQQGGNTGELFF.

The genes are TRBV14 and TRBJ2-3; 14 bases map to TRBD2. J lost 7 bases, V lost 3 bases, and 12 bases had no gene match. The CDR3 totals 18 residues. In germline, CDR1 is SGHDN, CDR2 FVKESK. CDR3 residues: CASSQDRGLAGALYTQYF. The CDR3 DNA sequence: TGTGCCAGCAGCCAGGACCGGGGACTAGCGGGGGCCTTATATACGCAGTATTTT.

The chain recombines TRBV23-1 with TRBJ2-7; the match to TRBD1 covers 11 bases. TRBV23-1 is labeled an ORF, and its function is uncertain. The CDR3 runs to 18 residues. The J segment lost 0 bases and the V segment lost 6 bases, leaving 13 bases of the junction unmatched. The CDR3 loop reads CASRGLDRGLHFSYEQYF. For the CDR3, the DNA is TGCGCCAGCAGGGGTTTGGACAGGGGGCTGCATTTCTCCTACGAGCAGTACTTC.

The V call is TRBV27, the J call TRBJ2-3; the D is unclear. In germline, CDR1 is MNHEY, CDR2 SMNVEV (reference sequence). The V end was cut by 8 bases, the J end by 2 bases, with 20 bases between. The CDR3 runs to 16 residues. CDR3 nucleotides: TGTGCCAGCGGGTCCCGGGCAGGCCGGACCACAGATACGCAGTATTTT. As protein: CASGSRAGRTTDTQYF.

The CDR3 here is CAWRRTGGNNSPLHF. CDR3 coding DNA: TGTGCCTGGAGACGGACAGGGGGAAATAATTCACCCCTCCACTTT. This sequence joins TRBV30 and TRBJ1-6; 10 bases match TRBD1. J gave up 5 bases and V 3 bases, and 4 bases lay outside the gene matches. CDR3 length: 15 amino acids. Looked up from germline, CDR1 is GTSNPN and CDR2 is SVGIG (reference sequence).

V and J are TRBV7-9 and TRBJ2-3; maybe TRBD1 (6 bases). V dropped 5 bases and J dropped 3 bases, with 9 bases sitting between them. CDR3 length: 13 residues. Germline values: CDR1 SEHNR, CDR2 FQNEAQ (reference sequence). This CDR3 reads CASSIGGTDTQYF. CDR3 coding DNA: TGTGCCAGCAGCATAGGGGGTACAGATACGCAGTATTTT. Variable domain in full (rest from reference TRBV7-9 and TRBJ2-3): DTGVSQNPRHKITKRGQNVTFRCDPISEHNRLYWYRQTLGQGPEFLTYFQNEAQLEKSRLLSDRFSAERPKGSFSTLEIQRTEQGDSAMYLCASSIGGTDTQYFGPGTRLTVL.

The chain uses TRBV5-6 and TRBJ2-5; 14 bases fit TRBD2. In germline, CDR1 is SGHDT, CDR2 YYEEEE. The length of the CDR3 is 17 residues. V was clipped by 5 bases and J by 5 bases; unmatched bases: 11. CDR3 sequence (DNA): TGTGCCAGCAGTCCACCTCCGGGACTAGCGGGAGCCGAGACCCAGTACTTC. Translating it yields CASSPPPGLAGAETQYF.

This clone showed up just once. CDR3 coding DNA: TGTGCCAGCAGTCAGGGGTCTGGGGCCAACGTCCTGACTTTC. Translation gives CASSQGSGANVLTF. The chain recombines TRBV6-5 with TRBJ2-6; tentative D call: TRBD1 (6 bases). CDR1 is MNHEY, CDR2 SVGAGI, per germline. The ends were cut back, 5 bases at V and 1 base at J, with 6 bases in the middle. The CDR3 extends over 14 amino acids.